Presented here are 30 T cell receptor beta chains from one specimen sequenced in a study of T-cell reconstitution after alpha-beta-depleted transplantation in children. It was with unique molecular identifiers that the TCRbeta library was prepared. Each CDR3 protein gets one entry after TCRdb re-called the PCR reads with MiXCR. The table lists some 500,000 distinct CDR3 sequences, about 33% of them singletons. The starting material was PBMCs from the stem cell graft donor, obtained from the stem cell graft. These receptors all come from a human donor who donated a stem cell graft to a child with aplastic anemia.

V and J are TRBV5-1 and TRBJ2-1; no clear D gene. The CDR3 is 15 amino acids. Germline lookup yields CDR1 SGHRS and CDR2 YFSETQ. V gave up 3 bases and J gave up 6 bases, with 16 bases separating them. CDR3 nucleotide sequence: TGCGCCAGCAGCTCGGTAGCATCGGATGTCAATGAGCAGTTCTTC. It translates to CASSSVASDVNEQFF.

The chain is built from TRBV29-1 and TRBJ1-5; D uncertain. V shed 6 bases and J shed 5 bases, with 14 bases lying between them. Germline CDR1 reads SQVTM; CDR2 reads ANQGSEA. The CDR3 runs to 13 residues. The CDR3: CSVGNSSYQPQHF. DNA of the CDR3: TGCAGCGTGGGGAACAGCAGCTATCAGCCCCAGCATTTT.

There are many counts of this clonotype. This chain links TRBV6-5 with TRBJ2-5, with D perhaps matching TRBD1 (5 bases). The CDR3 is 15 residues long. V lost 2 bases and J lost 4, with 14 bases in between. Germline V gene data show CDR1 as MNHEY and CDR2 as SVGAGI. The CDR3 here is CASSYNFDSTETQYF. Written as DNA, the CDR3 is TGTGCCAGCAGTTACAATTTCGACAGCACAGAGACCCAGTACTTC.

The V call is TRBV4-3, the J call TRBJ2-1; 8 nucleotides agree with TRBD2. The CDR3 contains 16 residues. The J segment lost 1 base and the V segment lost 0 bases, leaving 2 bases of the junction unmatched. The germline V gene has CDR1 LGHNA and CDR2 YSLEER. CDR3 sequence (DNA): TGCGCCAGCAGCCAAGATGTAGCGGGATCCTACAATGAGCAGTTCTTC. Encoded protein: CASSQDVAGSYNEQFF.

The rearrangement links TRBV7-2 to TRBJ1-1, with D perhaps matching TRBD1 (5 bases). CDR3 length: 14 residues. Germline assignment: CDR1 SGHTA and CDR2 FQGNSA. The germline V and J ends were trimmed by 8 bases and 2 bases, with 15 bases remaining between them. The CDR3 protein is CASGRAGVNTEAFF. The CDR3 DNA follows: TGTGCCAGCGGCCGGGCGGGGGTAAACACTGAAGCTTTCTTT.

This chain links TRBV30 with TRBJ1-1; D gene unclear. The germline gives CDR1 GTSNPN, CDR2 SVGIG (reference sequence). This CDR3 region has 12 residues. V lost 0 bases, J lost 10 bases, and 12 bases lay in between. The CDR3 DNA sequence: TGTGCCTGGAGTGTTTCCACCACGGCAGCTTTCTTT. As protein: CAWSVSTTAAFF. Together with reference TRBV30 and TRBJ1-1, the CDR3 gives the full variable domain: SQTIHQWPATLVQPVGSPLSLECTVEGTSNPNLYWYRQAAGRGLQLLFYSVGIGQISSEVPQNLSASRPQDRQFILSSKKLLLSDSGFYLCAWSVSTTAAFFGQGTRLTVV.

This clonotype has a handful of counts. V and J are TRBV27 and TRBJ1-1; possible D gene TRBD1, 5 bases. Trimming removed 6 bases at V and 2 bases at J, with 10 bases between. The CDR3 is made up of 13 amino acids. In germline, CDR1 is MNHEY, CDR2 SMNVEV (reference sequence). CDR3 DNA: TGTGCCAGCAGGGACACCCGTAACACTGAAGCTTTCTTT. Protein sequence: CASRDTRNTEAFF.

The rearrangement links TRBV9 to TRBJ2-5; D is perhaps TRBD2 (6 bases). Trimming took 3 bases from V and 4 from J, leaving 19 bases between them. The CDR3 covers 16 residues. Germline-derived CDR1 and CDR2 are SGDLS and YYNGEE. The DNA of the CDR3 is TGTGCCAGCAGCGCCTTGGGGGGTCCAGTAAGAGAGACCCAGTACTTC. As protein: CASSALGGPVRETQYF.

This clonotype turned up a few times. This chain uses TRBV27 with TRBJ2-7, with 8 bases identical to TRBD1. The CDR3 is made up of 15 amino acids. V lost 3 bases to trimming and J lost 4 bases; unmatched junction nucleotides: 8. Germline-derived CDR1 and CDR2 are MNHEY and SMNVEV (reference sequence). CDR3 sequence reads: CASSFRTGGSYEQYF. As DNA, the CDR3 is TGTGCCAGCAGTTTCAGAACAGGGGGATCGTACGAGCAGTACTTC.

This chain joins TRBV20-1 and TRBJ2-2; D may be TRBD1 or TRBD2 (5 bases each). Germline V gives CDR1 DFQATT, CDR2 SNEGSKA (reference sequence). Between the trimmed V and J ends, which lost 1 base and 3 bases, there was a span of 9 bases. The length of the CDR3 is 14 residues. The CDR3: CSARGGEYTGELFF. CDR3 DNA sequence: TGCAGTGCTAGAGGAGGGGAGTACACCGGGGAGCTGTTTTTT.

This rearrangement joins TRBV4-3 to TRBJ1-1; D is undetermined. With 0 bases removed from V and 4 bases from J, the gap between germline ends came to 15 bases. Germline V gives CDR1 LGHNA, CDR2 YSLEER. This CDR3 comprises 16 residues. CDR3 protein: CASSQDPQSRSTEAFF. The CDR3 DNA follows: TGCGCCAGCAGCCAAGACCCTCAGTCGAGGTCCACTGAAGCTTTCTTT.

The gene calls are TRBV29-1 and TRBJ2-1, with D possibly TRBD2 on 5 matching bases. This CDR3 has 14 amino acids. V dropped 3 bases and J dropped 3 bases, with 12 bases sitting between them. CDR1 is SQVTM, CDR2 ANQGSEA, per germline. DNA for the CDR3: TGCAGCGTTGACGGGATTTTCAGCTACAATGAGCAGTTCTTC. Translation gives CSVDGIFSYNEQFF.

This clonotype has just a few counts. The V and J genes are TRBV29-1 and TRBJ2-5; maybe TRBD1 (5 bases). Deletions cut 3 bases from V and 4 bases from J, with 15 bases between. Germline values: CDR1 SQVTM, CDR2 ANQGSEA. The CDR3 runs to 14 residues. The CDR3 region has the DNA TGCAGCGTTGACCTAAGAATTAGGGGAGAGACCCAGTACTTC. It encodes CSVDLRIRGETQYF.

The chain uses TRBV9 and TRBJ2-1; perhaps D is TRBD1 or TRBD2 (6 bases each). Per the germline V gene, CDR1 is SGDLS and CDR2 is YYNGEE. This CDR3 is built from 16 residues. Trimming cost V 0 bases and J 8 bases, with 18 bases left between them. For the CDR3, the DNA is TGTGCCAGCAGCGTAGGCCCTACCGGGGGCGAGGATGAGCAGTTCTTC. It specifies CASSVGPTGGEDEQFF.

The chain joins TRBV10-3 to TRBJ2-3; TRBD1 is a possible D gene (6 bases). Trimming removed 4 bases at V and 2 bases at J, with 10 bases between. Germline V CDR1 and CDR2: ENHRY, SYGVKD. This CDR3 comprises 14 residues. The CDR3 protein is CAISGDIVTDTQYF. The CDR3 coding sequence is TGTGCCATCAGTGGGGACATCGTCACAGATACGCAGTATTTT.

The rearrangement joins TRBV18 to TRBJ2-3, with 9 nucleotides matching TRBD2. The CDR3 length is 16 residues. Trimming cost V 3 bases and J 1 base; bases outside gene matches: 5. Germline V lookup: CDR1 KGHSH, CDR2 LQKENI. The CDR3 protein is CASSPQAGGRTDTQYF. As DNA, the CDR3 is TGTGCCAGCTCACCGCAAGCGGGAGGCCGCACAGATACGCAGTATTTT.

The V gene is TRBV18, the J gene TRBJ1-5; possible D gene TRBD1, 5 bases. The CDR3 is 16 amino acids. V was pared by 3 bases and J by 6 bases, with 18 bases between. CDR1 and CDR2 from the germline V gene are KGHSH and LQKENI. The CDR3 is CASSPRLGGNSQPQHF. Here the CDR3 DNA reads TGTGCCAGCTCACCCCGATTGGGGGGTAACTCTCAGCCCCAGCATTTT.

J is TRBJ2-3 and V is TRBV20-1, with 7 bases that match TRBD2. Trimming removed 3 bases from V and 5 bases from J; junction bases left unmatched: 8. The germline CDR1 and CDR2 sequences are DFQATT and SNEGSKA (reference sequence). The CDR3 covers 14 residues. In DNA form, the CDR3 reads TGCAGTGCTAGTTCCCCGGGGGGAGTAGATACGCAGTATTTT. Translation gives CSASSPGGVDTQYF.

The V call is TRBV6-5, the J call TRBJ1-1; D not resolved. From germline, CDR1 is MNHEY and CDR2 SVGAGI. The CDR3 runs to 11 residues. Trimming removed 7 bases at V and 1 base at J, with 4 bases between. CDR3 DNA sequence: TGTGCCAGCATAGGGAACACTGAAGCTTTCTTT. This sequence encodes CASIGNTEAFF.

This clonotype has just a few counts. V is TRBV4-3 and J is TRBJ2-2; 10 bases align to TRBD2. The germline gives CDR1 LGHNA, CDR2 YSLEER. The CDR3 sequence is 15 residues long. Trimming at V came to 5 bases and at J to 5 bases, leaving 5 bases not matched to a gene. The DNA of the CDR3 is TGCGCCAGCAGCAGGGGACTAGCGATTACCGGGGAGCTGTTTTTT. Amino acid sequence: CASSRGLAITGELFF.

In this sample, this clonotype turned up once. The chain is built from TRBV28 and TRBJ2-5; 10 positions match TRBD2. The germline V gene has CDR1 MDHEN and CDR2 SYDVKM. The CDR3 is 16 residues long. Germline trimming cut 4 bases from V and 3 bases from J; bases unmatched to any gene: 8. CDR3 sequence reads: CASSSPRLAGEETQYF. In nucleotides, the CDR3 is TGTGCCAGCAGTTCCCCACGACTAGCGGGTGAAGAGACCCAGTACTTC.

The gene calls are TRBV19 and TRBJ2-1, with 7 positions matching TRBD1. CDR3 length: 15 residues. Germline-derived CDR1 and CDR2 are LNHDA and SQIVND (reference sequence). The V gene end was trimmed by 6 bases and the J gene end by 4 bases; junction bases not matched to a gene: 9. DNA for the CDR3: TGTGCCAGTAGCGATCCCGGGACAGCATACAATGAGCAGTTCTTC. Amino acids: CASSDPGTAYNEQFF.

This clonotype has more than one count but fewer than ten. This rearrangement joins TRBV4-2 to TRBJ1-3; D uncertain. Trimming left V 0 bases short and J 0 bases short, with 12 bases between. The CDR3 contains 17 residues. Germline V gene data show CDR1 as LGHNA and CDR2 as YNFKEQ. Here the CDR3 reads CASSQDPTVSSGNTIYF. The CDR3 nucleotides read TGTGCCAGCAGCCAAGATCCTACTGTGAGCTCTGGAAACACCATATATTTT.

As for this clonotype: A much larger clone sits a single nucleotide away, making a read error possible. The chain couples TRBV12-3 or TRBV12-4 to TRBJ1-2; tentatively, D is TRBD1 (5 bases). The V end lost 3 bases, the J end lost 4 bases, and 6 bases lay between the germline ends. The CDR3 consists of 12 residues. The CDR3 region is CASSFGGYGYTF. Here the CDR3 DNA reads TGTGCCAGCAGTTTCGGGGGCTATGGCTACACCTTC.

CDR3 nucleotide sequence: TGTGCCAGCAGCAGCTGGGACAGGGACTATGGCTACACCTTC. Translation: CASSSWDRDYGYTF. The chain combines TRBV3-1 with TRBJ1-2; 9 bases align to TRBD1. This CDR3 region has 14 residues. Trimming cost V 5 bases and J 3 bases; bases outside gene matches: 4. Looked up from germline, CDR1 is LGHDT and CDR2 is YNNKEL (reference sequence).

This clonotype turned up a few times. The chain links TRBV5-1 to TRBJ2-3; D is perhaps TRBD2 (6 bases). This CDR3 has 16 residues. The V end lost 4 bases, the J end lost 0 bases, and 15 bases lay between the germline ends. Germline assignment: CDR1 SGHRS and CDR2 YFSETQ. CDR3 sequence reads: CASSLYSGTSTDTQYF. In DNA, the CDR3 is TGCGCCAGCAGCCTTTATAGCGGAACAAGCACAGATACGCAGTATTTT. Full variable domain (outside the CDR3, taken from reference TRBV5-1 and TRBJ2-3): KAGVTQTPRYLIKTRGQQVTLSCSPISGHRSVSWYQQTPGQGLQFLFEYFSETQRNKGNFPGRFSGRQFSNSRSEMNVSTLELGDSALYLCASSLYSGTSTDTQYFGPGTRLTVL.

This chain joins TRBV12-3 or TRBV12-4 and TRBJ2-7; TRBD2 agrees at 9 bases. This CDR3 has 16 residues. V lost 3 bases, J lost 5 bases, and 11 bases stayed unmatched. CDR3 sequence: CASSLELAGVTHEQYF. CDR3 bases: TGTGCCAGCAGTTTGGAGTTAGCGGGAGTAACCCACGAGCAGTACTTC.

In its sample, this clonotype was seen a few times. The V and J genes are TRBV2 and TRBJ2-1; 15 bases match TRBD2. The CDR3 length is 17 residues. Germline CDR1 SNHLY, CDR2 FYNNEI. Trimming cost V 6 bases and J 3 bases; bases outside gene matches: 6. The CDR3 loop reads CASRGLAGGPVYNEQFF. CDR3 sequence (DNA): TGTGCCAGCAGAGGACTAGCGGGAGGGCCGGTCTACAATGAGCAGTTCTTC. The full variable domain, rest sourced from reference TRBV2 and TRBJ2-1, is EPEVTQTPSHQVTQMGQEVILRCVPISNHLYFYWYRQILGQKVEFLVSFYNNEISEKSEIFDDQFSVERPDGSNFTLKIRSTKLEDSAMYFCASRGLAGGPVYNEQFFGPGTRLTVL.

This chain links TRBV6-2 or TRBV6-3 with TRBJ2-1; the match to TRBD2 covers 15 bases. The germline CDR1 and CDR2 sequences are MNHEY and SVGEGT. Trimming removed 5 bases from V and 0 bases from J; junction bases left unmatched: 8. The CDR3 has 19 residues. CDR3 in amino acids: CASSGGLAGGGSSYNEQFF. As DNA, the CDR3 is TGTGCCAGCAGTGGAGGACTAGCGGGAGGGGGAAGCTCCTACAATGAGCAGTTCTTC.

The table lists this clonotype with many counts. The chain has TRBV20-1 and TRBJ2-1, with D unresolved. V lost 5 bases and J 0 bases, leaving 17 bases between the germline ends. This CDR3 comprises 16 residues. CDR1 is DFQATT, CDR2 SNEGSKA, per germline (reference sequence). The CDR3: CSAGRMGVSSYNEQFF. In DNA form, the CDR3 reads TGCAGTGCTGGACGTATGGGCGTTAGCTCCTACAATGAGCAGTTCTTC.